These 24 T cell receptor beta chains share one sample of origin, sequenced in a study of blood T cells in healthy people across ages. Primers used in a second PCR of about 6 to 11 cycles were a sample-barcoded 5' primer and a J-beta primer mix. TCRdb re-called the 5' RACE reads through MiXCR, storing one row per CDR3 protein. The data show just over 1 million distinct CDR3 sequences, more than 35% seen once. The sequenced sample was blood. These receptors were taken from a woman in her sixties in good health.

This chain joins TRBV5-1 and TRBJ2-5; D is ambiguous. Trimming took off 0 bases at V and 5 bases at J, with 11 bases between the two ends. The CDR3 length is 14 residues. Germline V gene sequence: CDR1 SGHRS, CDR2 YFSETQ. Here the CDR3 DNA reads TGCGCCAGCAGCTTGGCCCTGTCAATGGAGACCCAGTACTTC. Its protein product is CASSLALSMETQYF.

This chain uses TRBV5-1 with TRBJ1-1; perhaps TRBD1 as D (5 bases). The CDR3 runs 14 residues. From germline, CDR1 is SGHRS and CDR2 YFSETQ. Trimming left V 4 bases short and J 3 bases short, with 13 bases between. CDR3 residues: CASSKQLGDTEAFF. In DNA form, the CDR3 reads TGCGCCAGCAGCAAACAACTGGGGGACACTGAAGCTTTCTTT. Variable domain in full (rest from reference TRBV5-1 and TRBJ1-1): KAGVTQTPRYLIKTRGQQVTLSCSPISGHRSVSWYQQTPGQGLQFLFEYFSETQRNKGNFPGRFSGRQFSNSRSEMNVSTLELGDSALYLCASSKQLGDTEAFFGQGTRLTVV.

As for this clonotype: An end of the junction differs from the germline gene, which may be a read error. The chain uses TRBV5-5 and TRBJ2-5; unclear D gene. Germline V gene lookup returns CDR1 SGHKS and CDR2 YYEKEE (reference sequence). This CDR3 spans 14 amino acids. CDR3 in DNA: TGTGCCAGCAGCATGGATGTCAGCACAGATACGCAGTATTTC. Amino acid sequence: CASSMDVSTDTQYF.

This clonotype was detected only a few times. The J gene is TRBJ2-1, the V gene TRBV25-1, with D possibly being TRBD1 (6 bases). The CDR3 runs 13 residues. Deletions cut 10 bases from V and 5 bases from J, with 15 bases between. Germline CDR1 reads MGHDK; CDR2 reads SYGVNS. The CDR3 DNA is TGTGCCACCTCCGGAGACAGGCACAATGAGCAGTTCTTC. It codes for CATSGDRHNEQFF.

This clonotype occurred a few times. This chain links TRBV9 with TRBJ1-2, with D hard to call. Trimming took 4 bases from V and 3 from J, leaving 10 bases between them. The V gene's germline CDR1 is SGDLS and CDR2 YYNGEE. CDR3 length: 13 amino acids. Here the CDR3 reads CASSSNLDYGYTF. The DNA of the CDR3 is TGTGCCAGCAGCTCCAATCTGGACTATGGCTACACCTTC.

This clonotype came up a few times. The V and J genes are TRBV4-1 and TRBJ1-2; D ambiguous. V dropped 0 bases and J dropped 8 bases, with 16 bases sitting between them. CDR3 length: 15 residues. Germline values: CDR1 MGHRA, CDR2 YSYEKL. CDR3 coding DNA: TGCGCCAGCAGCCAAGATGCGGGCGTCCCGTCCGGCTACACCTTC. It translates to CASSQDAGVPSGYTF.

A note on this clonotype: This may stem from a read error, because a much larger clone lies one nucleotide away. The chain has TRBV20-1 and TRBJ2-5, with D hard to call. The CDR3 loop spans 11 amino acids. Germline CDR1 DFQATT, CDR2 SNEGSKA (reference sequence). The CDR3 here is CSAKTQEAQYF. In DNA, the CDR3 is TGCAGTGCTAAGACTCAAGAGGCCCAGTACTTC.

This chain uses TRBV29-1 with TRBJ2-1; the match to TRBD1 covers 7 bases. Unmatched junction bases numbered 5, after V lost 2 bases and J lost 7 bases. CDR1 and CDR2 (germline): SQVTM, ANQGSEA. This CDR3 is 13 amino acids long. The CDR3 region is CSVESGTANEQFF. CDR3 nucleotide sequence: TGCAGCGTTGAATCCGGGACAGCAAATGAGCAGTTCTTC.

J is TRBJ2-5 and V is TRBV28; 10 bases match TRBD1. The J call is in doubt because the DNA end fits TRBJ2-7 better. Germline values: CDR1 MDHEN, CDR2 SYDVKM. This CDR3 comprises 14 residues. CDR3 nucleotides: TGTGCCAGCGGAGGACAGGGGGTTTGGAGCGAGCAGTACTTC. Translated: CASGGQGVWSEQYF.

CDR3 nucleotide sequence: TGCAGCGTCACTGTCCGGGACAAAATATACAATGAGCAGTTCTTC. This translates into CSVTVRDKIYNEQFF. The V call is TRBV29-1, the J call TRBJ2-1; D is perhaps TRBD1 (6 bases). Germline lookup yields CDR1 SQVTM and CDR2 ANQGSEA. V was trimmed by 6 bases and J by 4 bases, leaving 19 bases between them. The CDR3 sequence is 15 residues long.

The genes are TRBV27 and TRBJ2-1, with 7 bases lining up with TRBD1. This CDR3 contains 17 residues. Germline V lookup: CDR1 MNHEY, CDR2 SMNVEV (reference sequence). The V segment lost 5 bases and the J segment 4 bases; nucleotides outside the gene matches: 14. The CDR3 coding sequence is TGTGCCAGCAGTCCTTCTCGGACAGGCCGACTTTACAATGAGCAGTTCTTC. It yields the protein CASSPSRTGRLYNEQFF.

The chain employs TRBV20-1 and TRBJ1-2; D is possibly TRBD1 (5 bases). This CDR3 has 12 residues. Germline CDR1 reads DFQATT; CDR2 reads SNEGSKA (reference sequence). Trimming shortened V by 4 bases and J by 6 bases, and 12 bases separated the two germline ends. CDR3 DNA: TGCAGTGCTACTCGGACATGGAATGGCTACACCTTC. Translated: CSATRTWNGYTF.

The rearrangement uses TRBV19 and TRBJ2-4; TRBD1 agrees at 9 bases. The end of the DNA fits TRBJ2-7 better, so the J call may be wrong. The germline gives CDR1 LNHDA, CDR2 SQIVND (reference sequence). This CDR3 spans 13 amino acids. CDR3 sequence (DNA): TGTGCCAGTAGTCACAGGGGGCCCAGCGAGCAGTACTTC. The encoded protein is CASSHRGPSEQYF.

This clonotype came up a few times. This rearrangement joins TRBV20-1 to TRBJ2-3; the D is unclear. Germline CDR1 reads DFQATT; CDR2 reads SNEGSKA (reference sequence). Trimming shortened V by 2 bases and J by 6 bases, and 15 bases separated the two germline ends. The CDR3 contains 14 residues. The DNA of the CDR3 is TGCAGTGCTAGACAAAGCCCCGTGGCCGATACGCAGTATTTT. Translating it yields CSARQSPVADTQYF.

A single count supports this clonotype. The gene calls are TRBV27 and TRBJ1-2, with unresolved D. This CDR3 region has 13 residues. Per the germline V gene, CDR1 is MNHEY and CDR2 is SMNVEV (reference sequence). The V end was cut by 7 bases, the J end by 1 base, with 10 bases between. The CDR3 DNA follows: TGTGCCAGCACCCCGGGTTTTAACTATGGCTACACCTTC. It translates to CASTPGFNYGYTF.

The chain has TRBV7-9 and TRBJ2-7; 7 nucleotides line up with TRBD2. The germline gives CDR1 SEHNR, CDR2 FQNEAQ (reference sequence). The CDR3 is 12 amino acids. V was clipped by 5 bases and J by 8 bases; unmatched bases: 6. CDR3 loop: CASSACGSQQYF. The CDR3 region has the DNA TGTGCCAGCAGCGCCTGCGGGAGCCAGCAGTACTTC.

The rearrangement joins TRBV7-9 to TRBJ2-5; 7 positions agree with TRBD1. Germline V lookup: CDR1 SEHNR, CDR2 FQNEAQ (reference sequence). V was pared by 8 bases and J by 4 bases, with 10 bases of the junction left unmatched. The CDR3 totals 14 residues. In DNA, the CDR3 is TGTGCCAGCCGCGCAGGGGGTATGGGAGAGACCCAGTACTTC. Translated: CASRAGGMGETQYF.

The chain couples TRBV5-6 to TRBJ1-2; D unresolved. Germline V gives CDR1 SGHDT, CDR2 YYEEEE. The V and J ends lost 0 bases and 6 bases respectively, with 15 bases between them. CDR3 size: 15 residues. The CDR3 DNA reads TGTGCCAGCAGCTTGGCCGGCTCCCTGGACGATGGCTACACCTTC. This codes for CASSLAGSLDDGYTF.

This chain connects TRBV30 to TRBJ1-5; no definite D call. The CDR3 is 15 amino acids. V was cut by 3 bases and J by 4 bases, with 16 bases left in between. Looked up from germline, CDR1 is GTSNPN and CDR2 is SVGIG (reference sequence). The CDR3 here is CAWSSETRNNQPQHF. The CDR3 DNA reads TGTGCCTGGAGCTCCGAGACGCGAAATAATCAGCCCCAGCATTTT.

This clonotype was found a few times. The genes are TRBV27 and TRBJ2-7, with 10 bases lining up with TRBD1. Germline-derived CDR1 and CDR2 are MNHEY and SMNVEV (reference sequence). Unmatched junction bases numbered 10, after V lost 6 bases and J lost 5 bases. The CDR3 extends over 15 amino acids. The CDR3 protein is CASRTIGTGDHEQYF. The CDR3, as DNA: TGTGCCAGCAGGACAATCGGGACAGGGGACCACGAGCAGTACTTC.

This sequence joins TRBV6-5 and TRBJ2-7; 10 nucleotides match TRBD2. From germline, CDR1 is MNHEY and CDR2 SVGAGI. Trimming took 7 bases from V and 2 from J; bases not matched to a gene: 8. The CDR3 is 15 amino acids. This CDR3 is CASNLLAGDTYEQYF. The CDR3 DNA reads TGTGCCAGCAATCTCCTAGCGGGGGATACCTACGAGCAGTACTTC.

In the case of this clonotype: Possible read error: a much larger clone is one base away. The genes are TRBV20-1 and TRBJ2-7; no clear D gene. The closer fit of TRBJ2-4 to the DNA end suggests the J call may be wrong. The CDR3 covers 13 residues. CDR1 and CDR2 from the germline V gene are DFQATT and SNEGSKA (reference sequence). The CDR3 here is CSAASENENIQYF. The CDR3 bases are TGCAGTGCTGCGAGCGAGAACGAAAACATTCAGTACTTC.

This clonotype was counted only a few times. The chain links TRBV28 to TRBJ2-3; TRBD2 agrees at 11 bases. The germline V gene encodes CDR1 MDHEN and CDR2 SYDVKM. J gave up 2 bases and V 6 bases, and 4 bases lay outside the gene matches. The length of the CDR3 is 15 residues. This chain's CDR3 is CASRGTSGNTDTQYF. The CDR3 DNA is TGTGCCAGCAGGGGGACTAGCGGCAACACAGATACGCAGTATTTT.

This clonotype occurred a few times. This sequence joins TRBV15 and TRBJ2-4; TRBD2 is a possible D gene (6 bases). This CDR3 spans 13 amino acids. V lost 0 bases and J lost 13, with 13 bases in between. CDR1 is LNHNV and CDR2 is YYDKDF in the germline V gene (reference sequence). CDR3 loop: CATSRDAREPQYF. The CDR3 bases are TGTGCCACCAGCAGAGATGCTCGGGAGCCCCAGTACTTC.